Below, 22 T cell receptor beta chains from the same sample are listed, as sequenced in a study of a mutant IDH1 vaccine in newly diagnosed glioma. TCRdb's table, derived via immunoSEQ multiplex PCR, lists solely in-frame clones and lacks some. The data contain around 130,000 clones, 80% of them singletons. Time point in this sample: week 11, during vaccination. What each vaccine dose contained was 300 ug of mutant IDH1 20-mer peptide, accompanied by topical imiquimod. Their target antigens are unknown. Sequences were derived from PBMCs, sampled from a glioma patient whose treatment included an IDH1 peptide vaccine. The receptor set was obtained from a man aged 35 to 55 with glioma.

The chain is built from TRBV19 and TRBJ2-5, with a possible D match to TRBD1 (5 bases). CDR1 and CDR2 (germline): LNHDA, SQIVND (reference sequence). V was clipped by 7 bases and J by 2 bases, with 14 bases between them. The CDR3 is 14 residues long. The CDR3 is CASTRVVGQETQYF. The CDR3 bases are TGTGCCAGTACCAGGGTAGTAGGGCAAGAGACCCAGTACTTC.

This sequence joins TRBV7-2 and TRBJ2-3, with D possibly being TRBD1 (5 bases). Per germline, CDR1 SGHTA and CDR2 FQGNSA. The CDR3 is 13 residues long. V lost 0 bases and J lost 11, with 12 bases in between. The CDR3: CASSLATRALQYF. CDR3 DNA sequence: TGTGCCAGCAGCTTAGCGACCAGGGCATTGCAGTATTTT.

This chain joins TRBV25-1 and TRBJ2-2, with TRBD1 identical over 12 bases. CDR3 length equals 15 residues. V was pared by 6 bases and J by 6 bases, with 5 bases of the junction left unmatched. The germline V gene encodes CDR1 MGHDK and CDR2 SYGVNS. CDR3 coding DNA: TGTGCCAGCAGGGCCGGGACAGGGGGCTCCGGGGAGCTGTTTTTT. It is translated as CASRAGTGGSGELFF.

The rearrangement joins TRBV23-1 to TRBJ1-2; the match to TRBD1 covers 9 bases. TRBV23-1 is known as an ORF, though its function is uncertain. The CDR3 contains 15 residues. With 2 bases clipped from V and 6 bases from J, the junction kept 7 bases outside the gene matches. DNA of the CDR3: TGCGCCAGCAGTCAAGCCGGGACAGGGAGAAATGGCTACACCTTC. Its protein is CASSQAGTGRNGYTF.

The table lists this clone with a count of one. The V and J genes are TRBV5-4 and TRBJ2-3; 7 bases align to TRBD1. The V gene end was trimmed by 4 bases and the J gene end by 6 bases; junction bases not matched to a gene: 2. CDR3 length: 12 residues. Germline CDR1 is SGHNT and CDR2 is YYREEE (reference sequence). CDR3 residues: CASSTTGDTQYF. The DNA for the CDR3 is TGTGCCAGCAGCACGACAGGGGATACGCAGTATTTT.

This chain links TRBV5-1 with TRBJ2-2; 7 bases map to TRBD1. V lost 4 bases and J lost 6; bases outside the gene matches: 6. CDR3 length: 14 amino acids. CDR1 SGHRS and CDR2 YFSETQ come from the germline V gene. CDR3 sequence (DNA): TGCGCCAGCAGCCGGGGCCAGGGGGCCGGGGAGCTGTTTTTT. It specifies CASSRGQGAGELFF. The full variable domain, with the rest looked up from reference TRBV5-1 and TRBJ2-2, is KAGVTQTPRYLIKTRGQQVTLSCSPISGHRSVSWYQQTPGQGLQFLFEYFSETQRNKGNFPGRFSGRQFSNSRSEMNVSTLELGDSALYLCASSRGQGAGELFFGEGSRLTVL.

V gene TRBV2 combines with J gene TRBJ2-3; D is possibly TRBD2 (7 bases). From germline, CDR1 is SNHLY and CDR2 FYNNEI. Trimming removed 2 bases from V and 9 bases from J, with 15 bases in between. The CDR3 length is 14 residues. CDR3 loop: CASSESLGGGTQYF. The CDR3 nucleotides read TGTGCCAGCAGTGAATCCCTAGGGGGGGGCACGCAGTATTTT.

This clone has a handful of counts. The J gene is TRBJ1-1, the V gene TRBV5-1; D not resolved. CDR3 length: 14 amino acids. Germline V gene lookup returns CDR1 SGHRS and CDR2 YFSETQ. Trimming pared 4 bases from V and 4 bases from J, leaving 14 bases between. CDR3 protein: CASSNQEGGTEAFF. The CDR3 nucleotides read TGCGCCAGCAGCAACCAAGAGGGTGGCACTGAAGCTTTCTTT.

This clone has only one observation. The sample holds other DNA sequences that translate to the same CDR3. The CDR3 DNA sequence: TGCGCCAGCAGCCCTTTGACGGGGGCTGGCTACACCTTC. The encoded protein is CASSPLTGAGYTF. The chain joins TRBV5-1 to TRBJ1-2, with D possibly being TRBD1 (6 bases). The CDR3 has 13 amino acids. V was trimmed by 4 bases and J by 7 bases, leaving 14 bases between them. Looked up from germline, CDR1 is SGHRS and CDR2 is YFSETQ.

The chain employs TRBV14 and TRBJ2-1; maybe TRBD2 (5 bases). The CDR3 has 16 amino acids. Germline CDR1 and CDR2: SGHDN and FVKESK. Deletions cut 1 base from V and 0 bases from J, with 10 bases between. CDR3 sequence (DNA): TGTGCCAGCAGCCAAGTCAGCGGTAGCTCCTACAATGAGCAGTTCTTC. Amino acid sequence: CASSQVSGSSYNEQFF.

DNA of the CDR3: TGTGCCAGCACCCATCTACGACAGGGAAGCACAGATACGCAGTATTTT. It is translated as CASTHLRQGSTDTQYF. The gene calls are TRBV27 and TRBJ2-3; 7 nucleotides match TRBD1. The CDR3 loop spans 16 amino acids. V shed 7 bases, J shed 0 bases, and the junction held 10 bases outside the gene matches. The germline V gene has CDR1 MNHEY and CDR2 SMNVEV (reference sequence).

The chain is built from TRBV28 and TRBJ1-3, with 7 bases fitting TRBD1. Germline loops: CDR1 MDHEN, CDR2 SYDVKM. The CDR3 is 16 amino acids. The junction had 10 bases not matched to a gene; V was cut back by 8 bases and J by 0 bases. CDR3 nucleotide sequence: TGTGCCAGCGGAGGGGGGCAGGGGGTCTCTGGAAACACCATATATTTT. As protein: CASGGGQGVSGNTIYF.

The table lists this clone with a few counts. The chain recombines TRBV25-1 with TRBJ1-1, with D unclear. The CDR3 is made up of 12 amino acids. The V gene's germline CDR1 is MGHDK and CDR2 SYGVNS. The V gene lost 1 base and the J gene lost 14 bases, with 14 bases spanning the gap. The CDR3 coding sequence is TGTGCCAGCAGTGAATCGGGCAGCGGGGAGTTCTTT. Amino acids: CASSESGSGEFF.

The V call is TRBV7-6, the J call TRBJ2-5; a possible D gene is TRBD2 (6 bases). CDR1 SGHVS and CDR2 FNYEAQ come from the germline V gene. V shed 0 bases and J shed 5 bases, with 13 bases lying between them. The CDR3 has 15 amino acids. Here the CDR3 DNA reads TGTGCCAGCAGCTTAGCGCTATCTGGGAGGGAGACCCAGTACTTC. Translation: CASSLALSGRETQYF.

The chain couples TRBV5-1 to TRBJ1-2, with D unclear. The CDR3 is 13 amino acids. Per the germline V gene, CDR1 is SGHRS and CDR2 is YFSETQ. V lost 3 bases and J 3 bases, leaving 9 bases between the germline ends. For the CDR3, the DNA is TGCGCCAGCAGCTCCGACGGGTACTATGGCTACACCTTC. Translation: CASSSDGYYGYTF.

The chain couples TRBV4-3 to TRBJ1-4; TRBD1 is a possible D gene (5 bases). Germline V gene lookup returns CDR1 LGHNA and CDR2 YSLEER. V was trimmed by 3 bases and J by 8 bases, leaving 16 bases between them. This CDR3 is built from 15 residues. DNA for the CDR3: TGCGCCAGCAGCCAGGGACGGGGGAGAGAAGAAAAACTGTTTTTT. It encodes CASSQGRGREEKLFF.

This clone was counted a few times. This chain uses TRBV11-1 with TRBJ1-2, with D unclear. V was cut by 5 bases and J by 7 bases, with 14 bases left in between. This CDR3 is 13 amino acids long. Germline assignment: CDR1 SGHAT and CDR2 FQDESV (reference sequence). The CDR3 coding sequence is TGTGCCAGCAGCCCCCGGGCCCTCAGTGGCTACACCTTC. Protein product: CASSPRALSGYTF.

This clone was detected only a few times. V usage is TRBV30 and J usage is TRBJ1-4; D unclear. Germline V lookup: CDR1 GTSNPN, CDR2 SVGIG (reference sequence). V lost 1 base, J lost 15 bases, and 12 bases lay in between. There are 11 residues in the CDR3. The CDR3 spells CAWSADGLVFF. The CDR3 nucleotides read TGTGCCTGGAGTGCCGACGGTCTGGTGTTTTTT.

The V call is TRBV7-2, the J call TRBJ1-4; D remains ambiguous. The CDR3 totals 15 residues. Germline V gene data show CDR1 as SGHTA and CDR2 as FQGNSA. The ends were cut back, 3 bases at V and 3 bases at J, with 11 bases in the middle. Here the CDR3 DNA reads TGTGCCAGCAGCTTCGATGGCAGCTCTAATGAAAAACTGTTTTTT. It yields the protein CASSFDGSSNEKLFF.

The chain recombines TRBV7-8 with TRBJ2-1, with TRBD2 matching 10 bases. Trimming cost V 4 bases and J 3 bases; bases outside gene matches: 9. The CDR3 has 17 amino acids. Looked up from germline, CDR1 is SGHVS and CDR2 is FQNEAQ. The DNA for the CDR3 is TGTGCCAGCAGCTCTGTAGCGGGGGGCGGTTTCTACAATGAGCAGTTCTTC. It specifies CASSSVAGGGFYNEQFF.

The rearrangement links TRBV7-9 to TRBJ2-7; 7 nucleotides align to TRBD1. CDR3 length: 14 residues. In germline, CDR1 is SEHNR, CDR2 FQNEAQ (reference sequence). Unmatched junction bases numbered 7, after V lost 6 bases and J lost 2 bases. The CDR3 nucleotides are TGTGCCAGCAGACCCTTTGGGACAGCCTACGAGCAGTACTTC. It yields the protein CASRPFGTAYEQYF.

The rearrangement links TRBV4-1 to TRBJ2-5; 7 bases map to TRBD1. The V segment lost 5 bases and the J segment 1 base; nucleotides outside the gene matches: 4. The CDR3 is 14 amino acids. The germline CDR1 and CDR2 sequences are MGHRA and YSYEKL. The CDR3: CASSKRTGQETQYF. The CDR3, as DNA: TGCGCCAGCAGCAAAAGGACAGGCCAAGAGACCCAGTACTTC.